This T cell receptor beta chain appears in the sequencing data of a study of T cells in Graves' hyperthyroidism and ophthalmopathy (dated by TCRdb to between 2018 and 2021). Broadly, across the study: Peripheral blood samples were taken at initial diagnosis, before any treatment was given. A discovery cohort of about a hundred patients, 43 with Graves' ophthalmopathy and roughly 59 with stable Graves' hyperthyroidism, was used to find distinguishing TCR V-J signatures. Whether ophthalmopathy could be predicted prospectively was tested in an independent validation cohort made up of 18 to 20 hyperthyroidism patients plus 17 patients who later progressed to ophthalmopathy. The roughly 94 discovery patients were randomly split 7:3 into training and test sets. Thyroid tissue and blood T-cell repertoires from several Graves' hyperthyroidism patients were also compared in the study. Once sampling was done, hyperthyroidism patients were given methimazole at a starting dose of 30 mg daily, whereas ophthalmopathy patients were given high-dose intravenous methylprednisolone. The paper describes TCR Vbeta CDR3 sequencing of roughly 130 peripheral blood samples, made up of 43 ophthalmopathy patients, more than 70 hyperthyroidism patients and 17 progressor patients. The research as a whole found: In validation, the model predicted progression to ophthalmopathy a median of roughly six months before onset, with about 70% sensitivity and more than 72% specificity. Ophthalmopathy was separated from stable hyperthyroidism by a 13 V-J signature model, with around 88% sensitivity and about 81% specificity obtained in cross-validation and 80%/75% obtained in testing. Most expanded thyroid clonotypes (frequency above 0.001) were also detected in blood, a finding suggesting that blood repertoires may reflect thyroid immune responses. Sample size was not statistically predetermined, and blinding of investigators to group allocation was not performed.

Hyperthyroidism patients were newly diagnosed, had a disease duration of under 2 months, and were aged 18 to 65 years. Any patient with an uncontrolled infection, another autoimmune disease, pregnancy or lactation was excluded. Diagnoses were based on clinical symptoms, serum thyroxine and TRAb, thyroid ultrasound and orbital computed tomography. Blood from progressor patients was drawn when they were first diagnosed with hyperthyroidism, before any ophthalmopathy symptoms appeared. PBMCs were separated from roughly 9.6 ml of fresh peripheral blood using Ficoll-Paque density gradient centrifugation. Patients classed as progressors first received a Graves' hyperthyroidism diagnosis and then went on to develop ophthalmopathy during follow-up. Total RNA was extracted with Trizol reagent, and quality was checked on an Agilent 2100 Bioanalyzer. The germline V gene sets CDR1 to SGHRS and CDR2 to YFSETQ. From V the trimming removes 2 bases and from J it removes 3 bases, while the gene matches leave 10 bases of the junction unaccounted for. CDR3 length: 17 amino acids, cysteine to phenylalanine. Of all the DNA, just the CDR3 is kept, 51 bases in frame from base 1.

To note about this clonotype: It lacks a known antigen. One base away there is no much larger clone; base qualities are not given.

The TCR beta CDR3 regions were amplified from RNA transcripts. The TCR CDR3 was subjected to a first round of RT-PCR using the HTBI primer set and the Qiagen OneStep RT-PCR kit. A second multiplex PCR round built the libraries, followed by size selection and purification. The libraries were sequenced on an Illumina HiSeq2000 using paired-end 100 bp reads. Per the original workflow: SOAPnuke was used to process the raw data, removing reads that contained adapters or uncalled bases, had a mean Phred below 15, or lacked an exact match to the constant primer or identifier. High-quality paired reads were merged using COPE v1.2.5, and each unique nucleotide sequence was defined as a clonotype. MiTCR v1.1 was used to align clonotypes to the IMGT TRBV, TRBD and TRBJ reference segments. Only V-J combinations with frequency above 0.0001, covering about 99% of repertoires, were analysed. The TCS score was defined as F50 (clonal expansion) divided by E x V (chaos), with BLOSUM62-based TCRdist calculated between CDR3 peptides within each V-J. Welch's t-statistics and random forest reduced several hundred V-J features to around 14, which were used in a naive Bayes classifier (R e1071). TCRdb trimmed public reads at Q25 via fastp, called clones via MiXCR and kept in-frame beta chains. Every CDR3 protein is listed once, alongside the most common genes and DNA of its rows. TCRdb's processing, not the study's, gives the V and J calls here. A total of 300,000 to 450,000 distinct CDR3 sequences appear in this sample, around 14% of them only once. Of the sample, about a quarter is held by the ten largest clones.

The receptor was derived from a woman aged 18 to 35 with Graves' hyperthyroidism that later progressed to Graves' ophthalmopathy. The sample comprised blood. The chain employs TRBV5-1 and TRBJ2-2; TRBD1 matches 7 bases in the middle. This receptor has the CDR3 CASSFPQGLRDTGELFF. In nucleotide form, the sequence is TGCGCCAGCAGCTTCCCACAGGGGCTACGGGACACCGGGGAGCTGTTTTTT.